What follows are 16 T cell receptor beta chains derived from one specimen sequenced in a study of blood T cell repertoires in COVID-19 (dated by TCRdb to about 2020). Libraries were built with the immunoSEQ multiplex PCR assay. TCRdb mirrors the immuneACCESS table, restricted to in-frame sequences. Some clones are absent from its copies; in checked studies, under half trace to an unresolved V gene, and the reason for the others is unknown. The sample data list roughly 250,000 clones, and about 91% of these were observed just once. The ten largest clones represent approximately 1.2% of the sample. The sample comprised PBMCs or T cells enriched from blood (not recorded which). These receptors originate from a middle-aged woman with acute COVID-19.

The chain employs TRBV11-3 and TRBJ1-1, with 8 bases matching TRBD1. CDR3 length equals 16 residues. CDR1 is SGHNT, CDR2 YENEEA, per germline. Germline trimming cut 0 bases from V and 4 bases from J; bases unmatched to any gene: 7. In DNA form, the CDR3 reads TGTGCCAGCAGCTTAGATGGGCGACAGGGGAGCACTGAAGCTTTCTTT. Amino acids: CASSLDGRQGSTEAFF.

The table lists this clone with a count of one. The rearrangement links TRBV11-1 to TRBJ1-2; TRBD1 matches 9 bases. Germline CDR1 is SGHAT and CDR2 is FQDESV (reference sequence). Trimming cost V 5 bases and J 6 bases; bases outside gene matches: 4. This CDR3 has 13 amino acids. CDR3 in DNA: TGTGCCAGCAGCCCCCGGACAGGGGATGGCTACACCTTC. This encodes CASSPRTGDGYTF.

The V call is TRBV28, the J call TRBJ2-2; weak D call: TRBD1 (6 bases). CDR3 length: 18 amino acids. V shed 6 bases and J shed 3 bases, with 23 bases lying between them. The germline V gene encodes CDR1 MDHEN and CDR2 SYDVKM. The CDR3 here is CASRVWDMGAADTGELFF. The CDR3 region has the DNA TGTGCCAGCAGAGTATGGGATATGGGGGCTGCGGACACCGGGGAGCTGTTTTTT.

The genes are TRBV7-9 and TRBJ1-1; D is perhaps TRBD1 (5 bases). This CDR3 comprises 13 residues. Between the trimmed V and J ends, which lost 6 bases and 2 bases, there was a span of 10 bases. The germline V gene has CDR1 SEHNR and CDR2 FQNEAQ (reference sequence). For the CDR3, the DNA is TGTGCCAGCAGGCGAACAGGTAACACTGAAGCTTTCTTT. Translation: CASRRTGNTEAFF.

This sequence joins TRBV4-1 and TRBJ2-7; 7 positions match TRBD2. Germline V gene data show CDR1 as MGHRA and CDR2 as YSYEKL. The CDR3 extends over 15 amino acids. The V and J ends lost 5 bases and 3 bases, in that order; junction bases with no gene match: 10. CDR3 sequence reads: CASSTQPGLDYEQYF. CDR3 nucleotide sequence: TGCGCCAGCAGCACACAACCCGGACTAGACTACGAGCAGTACTTC.

This rearrangement joins TRBV24-1 to TRBJ2-7, with 7 bases aligning to TRBD1. Per germline, CDR1 KGHDR and CDR2 SFDVKD. The CDR3 is made up of 14 amino acids. V dropped 4 bases and J dropped 2; count of bases not matched to a gene: 4. CDR3: CATSEWDSPYEQYF. Written as DNA, the CDR3 is TGTGCCACCAGTGAGTGGGACAGCCCCTACGAGCAGTACTTC.

This CDR3 reads CASSQVGGSSYNEQFF. CDR3 nucleotides: TGCGCCAGCAGCCAAGTCGGCGGGAGCTCCTACAATGAGCAGTTCTTC. The gene calls are TRBV4-1 and TRBJ2-1; 7 bases are a match to TRBD2. CDR1 and CDR2 from the germline V gene are MGHRA and YSYEKL. This CDR3 spans 16 amino acids. Trimming removed 1 base from V and 0 bases from J; junction bases left unmatched: 3.

The genes are TRBV7-9 and TRBJ2-4; maybe TRBD2 (5 bases). CDR1 is SEHNR, CDR2 FQNEAQ, per germline (reference sequence). Trimming took off 5 bases at V and 3 bases at J, with 17 bases between the two ends. The CDR3 extends over 16 amino acids. CDR3 sequence: CASSPRGGFGKNIQYF. CDR3 nucleotides: TGTGCCAGCAGCCCCCGTGGCGGGTTCGGCAAAAACATTCAGTACTTC. The variable domain in full, completed from reference TRBV7-9 and TRBJ2-4, reads DTGVSQNPRHKITKRGQNVTFRCDPISEHNRLYWYRQTLGQGPEFLTYFQNEAQLEKSRLLSDRFSAERPKGSFSTLEIQRTEQGDSAMYLCASSPRGGFGKNIQYFGAGTRLSVL.

V is TRBV28 and J is TRBJ2-1, with 9 positions matching TRBD1. This CDR3 is 16 amino acids long. Germline CDR1 and CDR2: MDHEN and SYDVKM. The junction had 9 bases not matched to a gene; V was cut back by 1 base and J by 8 bases. CDR3 in amino acids: CASSLFQGQGVDEQFF. In DNA form, the CDR3 reads TGTGCCAGCAGTTTATTTCAGGGACAGGGTGTCGATGAGCAGTTCTTC.

The rearrangement uses TRBV5-1 and TRBJ1-1; D may be TRBD1 (5 bases). CDR1 and CDR2 from the germline V gene are SGHRS and YFSETQ. The CDR3 is 15 residues long. The germline V and J ends were trimmed by 0 bases and 2 bases, with 11 bases remaining between them. CDR3 loop: CASSLAVGVNTEAFF. DNA for the CDR3: TGCGCCAGCAGCTTGGCTGTAGGGGTAAACACTGAAGCTTTCTTT.

This chain links TRBV29-1 with TRBJ1-2, with D maybe TRBD1 (6 bases). CDR1 SQVTM and CDR2 ANQGSEA come from the germline V gene. Trimming removed 2 bases from V and 3 bases from J, with 28 bases in between. This CDR3 is built from 19 residues. The CDR3 spells CSVESPYSTHGGLDYGYTF. The CDR3 coding sequence is TGCAGCGTTGAATCCCCCTACTCAACCCACGGGGGGCTAGACTATGGCTACACCTTC.

The rearrangement uses TRBV10-3 and TRBJ2-2; no reliable D call. This CDR3 is built from 16 residues. The V end was cut by 0 bases, the J end by 0 bases, with 8 bases between. From germline, CDR1 is ENHRY and CDR2 SYGVKD. The CDR3 coding sequence is TGTGCCATCAGTGAGTCCACAAGAACGAACACCGGGGAGCTGTTTTTT. Residues: CAISESTRTNTGELFF.

The gene calls are TRBV15 and TRBJ1-2, with D perhaps matching TRBD1 (5 bases). Germline-derived CDR1 and CDR2 are LNHNV and YYDKDF (reference sequence). The CDR3 spans 16 residues. V was trimmed by 1 base and J by 4 bases, leaving 16 bases between them. The CDR3 DNA reads as TGTGCCACCAGCAGAGGCTCCAGGGTTCGTGCCTATGGCTACACCTTC. Its translation: CATSRGSRVRAYGYTF.

The V and J genes are TRBV9 and TRBJ2-1, with a possible D match to TRBD1 (6 bases). Trimming pared 4 bases from V and 8 bases from J, leaving 16 bases between. Germline assignment: CDR1 SGDLS and CDR2 YYNGEE. This CDR3 contains 14 residues. The CDR3 region has the DNA TGTGCCAGCAGCCCAAGACCAGGGGTTCATGAGCAGTTCTTC. Residues: CASSPRPGVHEQFF.

The rearrangement uses TRBV2 and TRBJ1-4; D is unresolved. The CDR3 consists of 13 residues. The germline V gene encodes CDR1 SNHLY and CDR2 FYNNEI. Between the trimmed V and J ends, which lost 8 bases and 0 bases, there was a span of 7 bases. The CDR3 loop is CASLRATNEKLFF. CDR3 in DNA: TGTGCCAGCCTGAGGGCAACTAATGAAAAACTGTTTTTT.

The CDR3 region is CASSENLDSMKAFF. CDR3 DNA: TGTGCCAGCAGTGAAAACTTGGACAGTATGAAAGCTTTCTTT. The chain carries TRBV2 and TRBJ1-1, with D perhaps TRBD1 (6 bases). The CDR3 covers 14 residues. Trimming took 2 bases from V and 9 from J, leaving 16 bases between them. Germline V gene lookup returns CDR1 SNHLY and CDR2 FYNNEI.